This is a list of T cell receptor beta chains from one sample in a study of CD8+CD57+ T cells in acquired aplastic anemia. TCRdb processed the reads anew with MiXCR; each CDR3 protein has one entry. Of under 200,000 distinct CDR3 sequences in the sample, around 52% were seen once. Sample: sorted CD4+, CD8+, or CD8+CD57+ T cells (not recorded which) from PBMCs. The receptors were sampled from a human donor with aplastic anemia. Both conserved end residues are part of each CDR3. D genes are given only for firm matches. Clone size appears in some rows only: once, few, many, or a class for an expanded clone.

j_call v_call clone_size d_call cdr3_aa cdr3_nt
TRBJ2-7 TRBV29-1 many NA CSFPVESEQYF TGCAGCTTCCCCGTGGAAAGCGAGCAGTACTTC
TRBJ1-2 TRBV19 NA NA CASSIGPYNYGYTF TGTGCCAGTAGTATTGGTCCGTACAACTATGGCTACACCTTC
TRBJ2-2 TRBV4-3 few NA CASSPLRWFNDGELFF TGCGCCAGCAGCCCCCTTCGGTGGTTTAATGACGGGGAGCTGTTTTTT
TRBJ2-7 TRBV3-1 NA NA CASSQASHEQYF TGTGCCAGCAGCCAAGCCTCGCACGAGCAGTACTTC
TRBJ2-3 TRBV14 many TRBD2 CASSQDLAGVTQYF TGTGCCAGCAGCCAAGATCTAGCGGGAGTTACGCAGTATTTT
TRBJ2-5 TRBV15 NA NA CATSRDLAVGETQYF TGTGCCACCAGCAGAGACCTAGCAGTGGGAGAGACCCAGTACTTC
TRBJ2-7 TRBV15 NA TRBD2 CATSRATSGNHEQYF TGTGCCACCAGCAGAGCGACTAGCGGGAACCACGAGCAGTACTTC
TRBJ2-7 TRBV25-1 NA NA CASSVSTGRAGLTYEQYF TGTGCCAGCAGTGTCAGCACTGGCCGGGCGGGACTGACCTACGAGCAGTACTTC
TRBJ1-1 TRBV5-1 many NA CASSLGGGTEAFF TGCGCCAGCAGCTTGGGAGGGGGGACTGAAGCTTTCTTT
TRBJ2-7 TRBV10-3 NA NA CAISGGVRGSYEQSF TGTGCCATCAGTGGGGGAGTGAGGGGGTCCTACGAGCAGTCCTTC
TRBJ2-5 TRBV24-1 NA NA CATGVQETQYF TGTGCGACGGGGGTCCAAGAGACCCAGTACTTC
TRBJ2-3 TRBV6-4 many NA CASSDSGQGGEGTQYF TGTGCCAGCAGTGACTCTGGGCAGGGTGGGGAAGGAACGCAGTATTTT
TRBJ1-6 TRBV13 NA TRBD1 CASSLGDRGGSPLHF TGTGCCAGCAGCTTGGGGGACAGGGGAGGCTCACCCCTCCACTTT
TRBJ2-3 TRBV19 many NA CASSKSGTLSDTQYF TGTGCCAGTAGTAAGAGTGGGACACTTTCAGATACGCAGTATTTT
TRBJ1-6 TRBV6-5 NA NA CASSYYGETNSPLHF TGTGCCAGCAGTTATTACGGCGAAACCAATTCACCCCTCCACTTT
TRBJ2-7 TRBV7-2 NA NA CASSLSQRYEQYF TGTGCCAGCAGCTTAAGTCAACGTTACGAGCAGTACTTC
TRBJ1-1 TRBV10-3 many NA CAISPTGRGTEAFF TGTGCCATCAGTCCTACAGGGAGGGGGACTGAAGCTTTCTTT
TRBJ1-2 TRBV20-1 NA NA CSARDLTATF TGCAGTGCTAGAGATCTTACAGCCACCTTC
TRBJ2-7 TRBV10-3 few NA CAISGEGALSYEQYF TGTGCCATCAGTGGGGAAGGGGCGCTTTCCTACGAGCAGTACTTC
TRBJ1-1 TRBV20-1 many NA CSARGPRVGDNTEAFF TGCAGTGCTAGAGGCCCAAGGGTGGGGGATAACACTGAAGCTTTCTTT
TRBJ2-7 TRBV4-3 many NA CASSQGRQGKFYEQYF TGCGCCAGCAGCCAGGGCAGGCAGGGTAAGTTCTACGAGCAGTACTTC
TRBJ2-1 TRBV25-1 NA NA CASRESSNHEQFF TGTGCCAGCAGAGAATCAAGCAACCATGAGCAGTTCTTC
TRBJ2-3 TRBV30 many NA CAWSVKDTQYF TGTGCCTGGAGTGTAAAGGATACGCAGTATTTT
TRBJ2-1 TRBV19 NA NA CASSQGSRITDEQFF TGTGCCAGTAGCCAGGGTTCCCGAATCACGGATGAGCAGTTCTTC
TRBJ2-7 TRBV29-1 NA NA CSVEGTPFGEQYF TGCAGCGTTGAAGGGACGCCCTTTGGCGAGCAGTACTTC
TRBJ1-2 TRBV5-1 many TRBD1 CASSWGTGKDGYTF TGCGCCAGCAGCTGGGGGACAGGGAAGGATGGCTACACCTTC
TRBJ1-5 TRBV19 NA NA CASSISPSNQPQHF TGTGCCAGTAGTATTTCACCTAGCAATCAGCCCCAGCATTTT
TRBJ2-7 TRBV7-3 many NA CASRSNYEQYF TGTGCCAGCAGGTCTAACTACGAGCAGTACTTC
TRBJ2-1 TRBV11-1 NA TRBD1 CASSSPGGGENEQFF TGTGCCAGCAGCTCCCCAGGGGGCGGCGAAAATGAGCAGTTCTTC
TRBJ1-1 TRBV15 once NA CATSNLFRQMNTEAFF TGTGCCACCAGCAACCTCTTTAGGCAGATGAACACTGAAGCTTTCTTT
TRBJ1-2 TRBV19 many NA CASSIGSGGYNYGYTF TGTGCCAGTAGTATAGGTTCGGGGGGCTACAACTATGGCTACACCTTC
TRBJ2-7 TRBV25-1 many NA CASSERQGPSYEQYF TGTGCCAGCAGTGAACGGCAGGGGCCTTCCTACGAGCAGTACTTC
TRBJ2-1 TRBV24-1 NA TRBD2 CATSAGGLTYNEQFF TGTGCCACCTCCGCGGGGGGCCTAACCTACAATGAGCAGTTCTTC
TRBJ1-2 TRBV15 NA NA CATSRGGAALNYGYTF TGTGCCACCAGCAGAGGTGGAGCAGCCCTAAACTATGGCTACACCTTC
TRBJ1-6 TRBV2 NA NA CASSEGELSPLHF TGTGCCAGCAGTGAAGGAGAACTTTCACCCCTCCACTTT
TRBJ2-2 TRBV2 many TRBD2 CASSEKLAGVQTGELFF TGTGCCAGCAGTGAGAAGCTAGCGGGAGTCCAAACCGGGGAGCTGTTTTTT
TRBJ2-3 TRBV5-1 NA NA CASSPLVGTDTQYF TGCGCCAGCAGCCCATTGGTTGGCACAGATACGCAGTATTTT
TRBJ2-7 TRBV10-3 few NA CAISESLGATYEQYF TGTGCCATCAGTGAGTCGTTGGGTGCAACCTACGAGCAGTACTTC
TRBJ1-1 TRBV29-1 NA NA CSVDDLDRAEAFF TGCAGCGTTGACGACCTGGACAGAGCTGAAGCTTTCTTT
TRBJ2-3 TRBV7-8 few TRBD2 CASSLFQRETDTQYF TGTGCCAGCAGCTTATTCCAGCGGGAGACAGATACGCAGTATTTT